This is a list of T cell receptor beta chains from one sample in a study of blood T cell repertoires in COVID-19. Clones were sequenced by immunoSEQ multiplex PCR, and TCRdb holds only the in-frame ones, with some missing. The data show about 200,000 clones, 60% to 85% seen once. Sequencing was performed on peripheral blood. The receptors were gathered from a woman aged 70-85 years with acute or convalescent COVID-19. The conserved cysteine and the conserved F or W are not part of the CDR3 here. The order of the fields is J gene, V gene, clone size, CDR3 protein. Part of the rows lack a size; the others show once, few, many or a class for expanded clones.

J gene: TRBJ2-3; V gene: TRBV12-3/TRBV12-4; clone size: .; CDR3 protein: ASSPQTGTQY
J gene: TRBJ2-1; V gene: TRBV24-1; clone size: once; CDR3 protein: ATSYNGGGGYNEQF
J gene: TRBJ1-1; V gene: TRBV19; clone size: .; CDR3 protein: ASSMGQGSEAF
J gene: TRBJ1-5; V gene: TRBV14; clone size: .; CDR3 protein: ASSQHGDQPQH
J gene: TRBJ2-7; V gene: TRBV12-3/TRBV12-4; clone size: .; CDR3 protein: ASASRGYEQY
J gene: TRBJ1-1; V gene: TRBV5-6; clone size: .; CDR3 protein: ASGEEGRGLAFSEAF
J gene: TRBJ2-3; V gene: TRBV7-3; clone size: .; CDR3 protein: ASSLNGRGLSQPQY
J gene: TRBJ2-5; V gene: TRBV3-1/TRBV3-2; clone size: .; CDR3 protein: ASSLAGVGTQY
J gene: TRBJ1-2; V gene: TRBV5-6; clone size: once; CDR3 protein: ASSSFVTGGYT
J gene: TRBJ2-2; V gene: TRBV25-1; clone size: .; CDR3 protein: ASKGQGVGTGELF
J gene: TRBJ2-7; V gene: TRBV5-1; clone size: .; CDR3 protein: ASSLDTYGEQY
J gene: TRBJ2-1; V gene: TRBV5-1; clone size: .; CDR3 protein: ASTTTGGSYNEQF
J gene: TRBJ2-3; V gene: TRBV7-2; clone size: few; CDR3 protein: ASSFNTDTQY
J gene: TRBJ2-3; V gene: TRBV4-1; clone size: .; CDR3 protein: ASSQVGTDTQY
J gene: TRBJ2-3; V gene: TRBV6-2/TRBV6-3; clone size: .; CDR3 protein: ASSYPPGRGRTDTQY
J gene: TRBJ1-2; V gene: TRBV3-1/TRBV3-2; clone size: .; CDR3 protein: ASSHTGQGDGYT
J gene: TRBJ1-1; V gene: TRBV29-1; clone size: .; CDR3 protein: SVENRGWNTEAF
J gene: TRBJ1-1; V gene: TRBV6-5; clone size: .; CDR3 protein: ASSFTSQGAREAF
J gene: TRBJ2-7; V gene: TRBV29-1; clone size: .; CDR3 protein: SAGTSGGAKPYEQY
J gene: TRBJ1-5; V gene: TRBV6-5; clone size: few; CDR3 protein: ASSYGQGRQPQH
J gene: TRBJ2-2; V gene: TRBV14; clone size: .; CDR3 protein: ASSQDRGTLNTGELF
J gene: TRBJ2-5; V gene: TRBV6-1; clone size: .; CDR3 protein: ASSETSGGGQETQY
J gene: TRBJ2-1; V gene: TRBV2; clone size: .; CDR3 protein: ASSPRVTLEINEQF
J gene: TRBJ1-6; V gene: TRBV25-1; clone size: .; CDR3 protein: ASSEGQGESPLH
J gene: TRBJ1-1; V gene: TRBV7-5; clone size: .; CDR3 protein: ARSVLGRPNTEAF
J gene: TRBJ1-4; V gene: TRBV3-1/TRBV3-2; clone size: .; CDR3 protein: ASSHGQGGGEKLF
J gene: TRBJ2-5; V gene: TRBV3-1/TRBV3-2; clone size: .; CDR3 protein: ASRAFGTVQETQY
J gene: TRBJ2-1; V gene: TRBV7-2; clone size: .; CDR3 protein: ASSLWWGGNNEQF
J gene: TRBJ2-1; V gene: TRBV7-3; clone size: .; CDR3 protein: ASSPRGNNEQF
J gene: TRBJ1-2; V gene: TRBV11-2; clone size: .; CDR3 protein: ASSLVAGAANT
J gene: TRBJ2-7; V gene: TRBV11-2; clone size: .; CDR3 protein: ASSLESSEQY